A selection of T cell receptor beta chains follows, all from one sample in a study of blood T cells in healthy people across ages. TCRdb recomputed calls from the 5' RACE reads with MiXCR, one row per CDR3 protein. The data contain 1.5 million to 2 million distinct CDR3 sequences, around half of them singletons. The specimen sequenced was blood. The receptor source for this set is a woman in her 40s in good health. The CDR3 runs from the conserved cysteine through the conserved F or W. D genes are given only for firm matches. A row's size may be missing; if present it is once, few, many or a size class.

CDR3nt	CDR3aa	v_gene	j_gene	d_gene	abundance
TGTGCCAGCAGTTTGAATCCCGGGACAGGGGTCTCCCGGGACGAGCAGTACTTC	CASSLNPGTGVSRDEQYF	TRBV28	TRBJ2-7	TRBD1	.
TGCAGCGCCCTCTACAATGAGCAGTACTTC	CSALYNEQYF	TRBV29-1	TRBJ2-7	.	once
TGTGCCAGCAGCTCTCTAGCGGGGGCCCGAGGGGCCCAGTACTTC	CASSSLAGARGAQYF	TRBV7-2	TRBJ2-7	TRBD2	few
TGCAGCGTTGTAGCGGGGAGTTACAATGAGCAGTACTTC	CSVVAGSYNEQYF	TRBV29-1	TRBJ2-7	TRBD2	once
TGCAGTGCTCCCGCGACCTACGAGCAGTACTTC	CSAPATYEQYF	TRBV20-1	TRBJ2-7	.	few
TGTGCCATCAGTGAGGGCTACACTGAAGCTTTCTTT	CAISEGYTEAFF	TRBV10-3	TRBJ1-1	.	few
TGTGCCAGCAGCTCAATTAGGACTTTTAACAATGAGCAGTTCTTC	CASSSIRTFNNEQFF	TRBV7-6	TRBJ2-1	.	.
TGTGCCGGTGGGTCTTCGAGCGACGAGCAGTACTTC	CAGGSSSDEQYF	TRBV7-8	TRBJ2-7	.	.
TGTGCCAGCATCCGGCAGGGGTCAGATACGCAGTATTTT	CASIRQGSDTQYF	TRBV12-3/TRBV12-4	TRBJ2-3	.	.
TGTGCCAGCAGGGAGGGTCAGGGGAACAATGAGCAGTTCTTC	CASREGQGNNEQFF	TRBV28	TRBJ2-1	.	.
TGTGCCAGCAGCCCAAGAGGGGACTGGGAGTACACTGAAGCTTTCTTT	CASSPRGDWEYTEAFF	TRBV7-9	TRBJ1-1	.	.
TGTGCCAGCAGTGACCCGGGACAATCCTACGAGCAGTACTTC	CASSDPGQSYEQYF	TRBV28	TRBJ2-7	.	.
TGCAGCGTTGAAGCTTTGACAGGGATGAATGAGCAGTTCTTC	CSVEALTGMNEQFF	TRBV29-1	TRBJ2-1	TRBD1	few
TGTGCCAGCAGTTTATCGCCGGGACTAGCGAAGCAAGAGACCCAGTACTTC	CASSLSPGLAKQETQYF	TRBV28	TRBJ2-5	TRBD2	.
TGTGCCAGCAGCCAAGATACGTGGGCAGGGACTGACGAGGAGACCCAGTACTTC	CASSQDTWAGTDEETQYF	TRBV3-1	TRBJ2-5	.	.
TGCAGCGTTCTCGAGGTGGGGGAACAGAACTATGGCTACACCTTC	CSVLEVGEQNYGYTF	TRBV29-1	TRBJ1-2	.	few
TGTGCCAGCAAAGATGGGTCAGGTAGCAGCAATGAGCAGTACTTC	CASKDGSGSSNEQYF	TRBV28	TRBJ2-5	.	.
TGTGCCAGCAGTTCACAGGGCGGCGACCAAGAGACCCAGTACTTC	CASSSQGGDQETQYF	TRBV6-2/TRBV6-3	TRBJ2-5	.	once
TGCGCCAGCCTACCGGGACTAGGGGTAAATGAGCAGTTCTTC	CASLPGLGVNEQFF	TRBV5-1	TRBJ2-1	TRBD2	.
TGTGCCAGCAGTTATATGGGAGGGGAGGATACGCAGTATTTT	CASSYMGGEDTQYF	TRBV6-5	TRBJ2-3	TRBD2	.
TGTGCCAGCAGCAAAAAAAAATCCAACTCTGGGGCCAACGTCCTGACTTTC	CASSKKKSNSGANVLTF	TRBV21-1	TRBJ2-6	.	once
TGCAGCGTTGAAAGAGCTAGCGGGGGGTACCAAGAGACCCAGTACTTC	CSVERASGGYQETQYF	TRBV29-1	TRBJ2-5	TRBD2	.
TGCAGTGCTAGAGACCTGACCCCCGGGGGAGCTTTCTTT	CSARDLTPGGAFF	TRBV20-1	TRBJ1-1	.	.